A single sample is the source of the 21 T cell receptor beta chains below, sequenced in a study of blood T cell repertoires in COVID-19. The data were produced by immunoSEQ multiplex PCR, yet TCRdb's version contains in-frame clones alone and is incomplete. The data contain 200,000 to 300,000 clones, 75% to 95% of them seen just once; the ten biggest clones take up about 2.5%. What was sequenced was peripheral blood. The source of these receptors is a person aged 18-30 years with COVID-19, enrolled during active disease.

The chain recombines TRBV24-1 with TRBJ1-1; D is undetermined. This CDR3 is built from 20 residues. The V end lost 3 bases, the J end lost 0 bases, and 25 bases lay between the germline ends. Germline CDR1 and CDR2: KGHDR and SFDVKD. CDR3: CATSDHLCGELSWVNTEAFF. The CDR3 DNA reads TGTGCCACCAGTGATCACCTCTGTGGGGAGCTCTCGTGGGTGAACACTGAAGCTTTCTTT.

The chain links TRBV6-5 to TRBJ2-7; 7 positions match TRBD1. This CDR3 has 13 residues. Trimming took 8 bases from V and 5 from J; bases not matched to a gene: 9. CDR1 MNHEY and CDR2 SVGAGI come from the germline V gene. The CDR3 here is CASAAHDRDEQYF. The CDR3 region has the DNA TGTGCCAGCGCAGCACACGACAGGGACGAGCAGTACTTC.

The rearrangement uses TRBV6-5 and TRBJ1-3; D may be TRBD1 (6 bases). Deletions cut 2 bases from V and 0 bases from J, with 11 bases between. The CDR3 consists of 16 residues. Germline V lookup: CDR1 MNHEY, CDR2 SVGAGI. The CDR3 region has the DNA TGTGCCAGCAGTTACCTAGGACAGAACTCTGGAAACACCATATATTTT. Translating gives CASSYLGQNSGNTIYF.

The genes are TRBV5-6 and TRBJ2-5; D perhaps matches TRBD2 (6 bases). Germline CDR1 SGHDT, CDR2 YYEEEE. The CDR3 length is 13 residues. V gave up 6 bases and J gave up 5 bases, with 14 bases separating them. The CDR3: CASTSGGFETQYF. CDR3 in DNA: TGTGCCAGCACCTCCGGGGGATTTGAGACCCAGTACTTC.

The chain recombines TRBV9 with TRBJ2-1; the D gene is possibly TRBD1 (5 bases). CDR1 is SGDLS and CDR2 is YYNGEE in the germline V gene. CDR3 length equals 16 residues. V was pared by 4 bases and J by 1 base, with 15 bases between. The CDR3 loop reads CASSPRVMGSYNEQFF. The DNA for the CDR3 is TGTGCCAGCAGCCCCAGGGTCATGGGATCCTACAATGAGCAGTTCTTC.

V is TRBV5-8 and J is TRBJ2-7; TRBD2 agrees at 7 bases. Germline CDR1 SGHTS, CDR2 YDEGEE. The CDR3 runs to 15 residues. The junction had 3 bases not matched to a gene; V was cut back by 0 bases and J by 0 bases. The DNA of the CDR3 is TGTGCCAGCAGCTTGGGACTAGCCTACTCCTACGAGCAGTACTTC. Translated, it gives CASSLGLAYSYEQYF.

This rearrangement joins TRBV28 to TRBJ2-2; no reliable D call. The CDR3 extends over 13 amino acids. Germline CDR1 reads MDHEN; CDR2 reads SYDVKM. Trimming removed 5 bases from V and 6 bases from J, with 10 bases in between. The CDR3 region is CASSAPGPGELFF. DNA of the CDR3: TGTGCCAGCAGTGCTCCCGGTCCCGGGGAGCTGTTTTTT. Full variable domain (remainder filled in from reference TRBV28 and TRBJ2-2): DVKVTQSSRYLVKRTGEKVFLECVQDMDHENMFWYRQDPGLGLRLIYFSYDVKMKEKGDIPEGYSVSREKKERFSLILESASTNQTSMYLCASSAPGPGELFFGEGSRLTVL.

The CDR3 nucleotides read TGTGCCAGCAGCCGGGACAGGGTCCAAGAGACCCAGTACTTC. Translating it yields CASSRDRVQETQYF. The chain carries TRBV6-6 and TRBJ2-5; 9 nucleotides line up with TRBD1. The trim removed 6 bases at V and 1 base at J, leaving 3 bases unmatched. CDR1 MNHNY and CDR2 SVGAGI come from the germline V gene (reference sequence). This CDR3 comprises 14 residues.

The rearrangement links TRBV29-1 to TRBJ1-1; D uncertain. CDR3 length: 14 amino acids. V lost 6 bases to trimming and J lost 2 bases, with 16 bases between them. CDR1 and CDR2 (germline): SQVTM, ANQGSEA. The CDR3 DNA reads TGCAGCGTCAGCCCCACCGGGTTCAACACTGAAGCTTTCTTT. Translating it yields CSVSPTGFNTEAFF.

The rearrangement uses TRBV7-9 and TRBJ2-3; D unresolved. CDR3 length equals 15 residues. Deletions cut 0 bases from V and 0 bases from J, with 7 bases between. Germline loops: CDR1 SEHNR, CDR2 FQNEAQ (reference sequence). CDR3 DNA sequence: TGTGCCAGCAGCTTAGCGGAGACTAGCACAGATACGCAGTATTTT. Protein product: CASSLAETSTDTQYF. The full variable domain, completed using reference TRBV7-9 and TRBJ2-3, is DTGVSQNPRHKITKRGQNVTFRCDPISEHNRLYWYRQTLGQGPEFLTYFQNEAQLEKSRLLSDRFSAERPKGSFSTLEIQRTEQGDSAMYLCASSLAETSTDTQYFGPGTRLTVL.

The chain employs TRBV19 and TRBJ1-5; 11 nucleotides agree with TRBD1. The ends lost 4 bases at V and 0 bases at J; junction bases unmatched: 14. Germline V gene lookup returns CDR1 LNHDA and CDR2 SQIVND (reference sequence). The CDR3 is made up of 20 amino acids. The CDR3 DNA reads TGTGCCAGTAGTAACCCAACCGGGACAGGGGGGGTCCATAGCAATCAGCCCCAGCATTTT. This sequence encodes CASSNPTGTGGVHSNQPQHF.

The chain has TRBV12-2 and TRBJ2-3; the table gives TRBD1 as D, unverified against the DNA. TRBV12-2 is recorded as a pseudogene. The CDR3 is made up of 17 amino acids. The CDR3 DNA reads as TGTGCAAGTCGCTTAGCTATGTGCTGGCAGGGGACAGATACGCAGTATTTT. It encodes CASRLAMCWQGTDTQYF.

This CDR3 is CASSRRVTSGRYEQYF. DNA of the CDR3: TGTGCCAGCAGCCGACGCGTGACTAGCGGGAGATACGAGCAGTACTTC. This chain joins TRBV12-1 and TRBJ2-7; the DNA was not compared with TRBD2, the D call given in the table. TRBV12-1 is deemed a pseudogene. This CDR3 region has 16 residues.

The chain employs TRBV4-3 and TRBJ1-2; D ambiguous. Trimming pared 1 base from V and 1 base from J, leaving 7 bases between. CDR3 length: 14 amino acids. Germline V CDR1 and CDR2: LGHNA, YSLEER. CDR3 sequence: CASSQVNFNYGYTF. DNA for the CDR3: TGCGCCAGCAGCCAAGTGAACTTTAACTATGGCTACACCTTC.

This clone appeared many times. Other DNA sequences in the sample encode the same CDR3. The chain is built from TRBV7-9 and TRBJ2-7; no clear D gene. This CDR3 contains 15 residues. From germline, CDR1 is SEHNR and CDR2 FQNEAQ (reference sequence). The V gene lost 1 base and the J gene lost 3 bases, with 13 bases spanning the gap. CDR3 sequence: CASSLDSSGNYEQYF. CDR3 bases: TGTGCCAGCAGCTTAGACAGCTCTGGTAACTACGAGCAGTACTTC.

This chain links TRBV15 with TRBJ1-5; TRBD1 agrees at 9 bases. V dropped 5 bases and J dropped 2; count of bases not matched to a gene: 7. CDR3 size: 16 residues. Per germline, CDR1 LNHNV and CDR2 YYDKDF (reference sequence). The DNA of the CDR3 is TGTGCCACCAGCCGGAGCGACAGGGGGGGCAATCAGCCCCAGCATTTT. Its translation is CATSRSDRGGNQPQHF. The full variable domain, rest sourced from reference TRBV15 and TRBJ1-5, is DAMVIQNPRYQVTQFGKPVTLSCSQTLNHNVMYWYQQKSSQAPKLLFHYYDKDFNNEADTPDNFQSRRPNTSFCFLDIRSPGLGDTAMYLCATSRSDRGGNQPQHFGDGTRLSIL.

The V and J genes are TRBV2 and TRBJ2-2; D is perhaps TRBD1 (6 bases). CDR1 and CDR2 (germline): SNHLY, FYNNEI. This CDR3 spans 15 amino acids. Trimming took off 8 bases at V and 0 bases at J, with 13 bases between the two ends. The CDR3 loop is CASDGDNANTGELFF. The CDR3 region has the DNA TGTGCCAGCGATGGGGACAACGCGAACACCGGGGAGCTGTTTTTT.

V usage is TRBV19 and J usage is TRBJ2-5; 8 positions agree with TRBD1. The V and J ends lost 5 bases and 5 bases, in that order; junction bases with no gene match: 10. Per germline, CDR1 LNHDA and CDR2 SQIVND (reference sequence). The CDR3 totals 15 residues. The CDR3 sequence is CASSGPRGRWETQYF. CDR3 sequence (DNA): TGTGCCAGTAGTGGCCCCAGGGGGCGTTGGGAGACCCAGTACTTC.

The rearrangement uses TRBV6-6 and TRBJ2-7; 8 bases line up with TRBD1. The ends lost 3 bases at V and 2 bases at J; junction bases unmatched: 9. This CDR3 spans 16 amino acids. Germline loops: CDR1 MNHNY, CDR2 SVGAGI (reference sequence). CDR3 bases: TGTGCCAGCAGTTATCCCAAGGACAGGGACCCCTACGAGCAGTACTTC. It is translated as CASSYPKDRDPYEQYF.

The genes are TRBV6-5 and TRBJ1-1; perhaps TRBD1 as D (6 bases). Germline V gene data show CDR1 as MNHEY and CDR2 as SVGAGI. V was pared by 6 bases and J by 0 bases, with 11 bases between. The CDR3 length is 14 residues. This CDR3 reads CASRDGTMNTEAFF. DNA for the CDR3: TGTGCCAGCAGAGATGGGACAATGAACACTGAAGCTTTCTTT.

The chain recombines TRBV3-1 (or the pseudogene TRBV3-2) with TRBJ2-7; TRBD2 might be the D (5 bases). The germline V gene encodes CDR1 LGHDT and CDR2 YNNKEL (reference sequence). This CDR3 has 15 residues. Trimming removed 3 bases from V and 4 bases from J, with 16 bases in between. The CDR3 sequence is CASSHRSEGIYEQYF. The CDR3 nucleotides read TGTGCCAGCAGCCACCGAAGTGAGGGAATTTACGAGCAGTACTTC.